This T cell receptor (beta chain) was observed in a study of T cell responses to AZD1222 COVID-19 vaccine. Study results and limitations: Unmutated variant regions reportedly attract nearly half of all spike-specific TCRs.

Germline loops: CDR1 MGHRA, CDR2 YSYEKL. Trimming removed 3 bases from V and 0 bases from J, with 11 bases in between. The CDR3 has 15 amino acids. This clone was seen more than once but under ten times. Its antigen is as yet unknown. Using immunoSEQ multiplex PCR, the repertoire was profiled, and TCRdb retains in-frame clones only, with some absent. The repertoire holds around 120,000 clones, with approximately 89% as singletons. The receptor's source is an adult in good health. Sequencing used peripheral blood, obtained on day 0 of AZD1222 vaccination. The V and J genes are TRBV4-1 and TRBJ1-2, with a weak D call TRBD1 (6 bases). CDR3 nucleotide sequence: TGCGCCAGCAGCCAGGCGACAGGAGCTAACTATGGCTACACCTTC. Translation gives CASSQATGANYGYTF.